This TCR beta chain was identified in a study of regulatory T cells in long-lasting Graves disease. Study-level findings and limits: With a small sample size, accuracy may have been reduced. Persistent patients shared under 3,000 public clonotypes among themselves. Newly diagnosed patients shared fewer, at under 1,000.

The CDR3 extends over 18 amino acids. Germline-derived CDR1 and CDR2 are ENHRY and SYGVKD. V lost 0 bases and J lost 1, with 18 bases in between. Libraries of TCR beta came from iRepertoire HTBI primers plus Arm-PCR of CDR3 regions. Via MiXCR, TCRdb re-called the multiplex PCR reads, giving one row per CDR3 protein. The profile shows roughly 400,000 distinct CDR3 sequences, 21% of them singletons. Time point here: persistent/refractory GD, antithyroid drugs over 5 years with positive TRAb. Scientists built the TCR library using RNA that was extracted from PBMCs. This clonotype has more than one count but fewer than ten. Its antigen remains unidentified.

The clonotype originates from a female donor with Graves disease. The chain uses TRBV10-3 and TRBJ1-2, with D possibly being TRBD1 (5 bases). The sample in question was peripheral blood mononuclear cells (PBMCs), obtained when the disease was refractory, from a patient treated with antithyroid drugs. The CDR3 nucleotides are TGTGCCATCAGTGAGTCGAGTTTCGGGCGGGGGTTTAACTATGGCTACACCTTC. Residues: CAISESSFGRGFNYGYTF.